The 11 T cell receptor beta chains presented below share a single source sample, sequenced in a study of cytomegalovirus exposure and HLA in healthy donors. PCR was performed using 60 Vbeta and 13 Jbeta primers. The method was immunoSEQ multiplex PCR; TCRdb's version includes in-frame clones alone and lacks a portion of them. In the table there are roughly 98,000 clones, about 81% of which are singletons. The source material was PBMCs. The receptors originated from a man aged 18 to 30 in good health and CMV-seropositive.

The CDR3 DNA reads TGTGCCAGCAGTTGGGGCGCTAGCACAGATACGCAGTATTTT. It encodes CASSWGASTDTQYF. The V gene is TRBV28, the J gene TRBJ2-3; D might be TRBD1 (5 bases). The CDR3 loop spans 14 amino acids. CDR1 is MDHEN, CDR2 SYDVKM, per germline. Trimming left V 4 bases short and J 0 bases short, with 8 bases between. Looking up the rest from reference TRBV28 and TRBJ2-3 gives the full variable domain: DVKVTQSSRYLVKRTGEKVFLECVQDMDHENMFWYRQDPGLGLRLIYFSYDVKMKEKGDIPEGYSVSREKKERFSLILESASTNQTSMYLCASSWGASTDTQYFGPGTRLTVL.

This clone was seen a handful of times. This chain uses TRBV5-1 with TRBJ1-1; no clear D. From germline, CDR1 is SGHRS and CDR2 YFSETQ. CDR3 size: 16 residues. V lost 4 bases, J lost 1 base, and 17 bases lay in between. The CDR3 nucleotides are TGCGCCAGCAGCCCTGGGCGGGCAGTCGGGAACACTGAAGCTTTCTTT. Translated: CASSPGRAVGNTEAFF.

The V call is TRBV5-1, the J call TRBJ1-2, with D tentatively TRBD1 (6 bases). Trimming took 5 bases from V and 8 from J, leaving 22 bases between them. CDR3 length equals 15 residues. Germline CDR1 is SGHRS and CDR2 is YFSETQ. The CDR3 bases are TGCGCCAGCAGTATCTTGGGGGCCGCCGCAAAGGGCTACACCTTC. This sequence encodes CASSILGAAAKGYTF.

This clone has just a few counts. J is TRBJ1-4 and V is TRBV5-1, with TRBD1 as a possible D gene (6 bases). Per the germline V gene, CDR1 is SGHRS and CDR2 is YFSETQ. Trimming pared 5 bases from V and 8 bases from J, leaving 19 bases between. The CDR3 loop spans 15 amino acids. CDR3 nucleotides: TGCGCCAGCAGGCCCGAGGGGGGGCTGGGGGAAAAACTGTTTTTT. Its protein product is CASRPEGGLGEKLFF.

The chain recombines TRBV6-1 with TRBJ1-6; TRBD1 is a possible D gene (6 bases). CDR1 is MNHNS and CDR2 is SASEGT in the germline V gene. V gave up 1 base and J gave up 6 bases, with 13 bases separating them. The CDR3 loop spans 16 amino acids. CDR3 amino acids: CASSEGRGRGNSPLHF. CDR3 bases: TGTGCCAGCAGTGAAGGTCGAGGCAGGGGTAATTCACCCCTCCACTTT.

The table lists this clone with a count of one. The chain couples TRBV10-3 to TRBJ2-1; D is possibly TRBD1 (6 bases). The germline V and J ends were trimmed by 5 bases and 0 bases, with 11 bases remaining between them. Germline V gene lookup returns CDR1 ENHRY and CDR2 SYGVKD. The CDR3 sequence is 15 residues long. The CDR3 DNA follows: TGTGCCATCAGTCCGGACAGCAGCTCCTACAATGAGCAGTTCTTC. Amino acid sequence: CAISPDSSSYNEQFF.

This chain links TRBV5-1 with TRBJ2-1, with 7 bases lining up with TRBD1. The germline gives CDR1 SGHRS, CDR2 YFSETQ. The CDR3 sequence is 17 residues long. V lost 3 bases to trimming and J lost 4 bases; unmatched junction nucleotides: 13. The CDR3 region is CASSYLPSGDSYNEQFF. The CDR3 bases are TGCGCCAGCAGCTATCTTCCTTCAGGGGACAGTTACAATGAGCAGTTCTTC.

This clone was recorded once. V and J are TRBV7-6 and TRBJ2-1; possible D gene TRBD1, 5 bases. Per the germline V gene, CDR1 is SGHVS and CDR2 is FNYEAQ. Between the trimmed V and J ends, which lost 2 bases and 9 bases, there was a span of 8 bases. The CDR3 consists of 12 residues. Here the CDR3 reads CASSLSQGEQFF. In nucleotides, the CDR3 is TGTGCCAGCAGCTTATCCCAGGGTGAGCAGTTCTTC.

This chain connects TRBV7-7 to TRBJ1-4; 9 nucleotides align to TRBD1. J was trimmed by 8 bases and V by 2 bases; bases with no gene match: 0. The CDR3 contains 13 residues. From germline, CDR1 is SSHAT and CDR2 FNYEAQ (reference sequence). The CDR3 region has the DNA TGTGCCAGCAGCTTAACAGGGGGCGAAAAACTGTTTTTT. It specifies CASSLTGGEKLFF.

The chain recombines TRBV29-1 with TRBJ1-2, with a weak D call TRBD1 (6 bases). The CDR3 consists of 13 residues. In germline, CDR1 is SQVTM, CDR2 ANQGSEA. V lost 6 bases to trimming and J lost 2 bases, with 13 bases between them. The CDR3 DNA reads TGCAGCGTAAGACAGGAATCAAACTATGGCTACACCTTC. Its protein product is CSVRQESNYGYTF.

Only one count was recorded for this clone. J is TRBJ1-4 and V is TRBV15; 9 bases align to TRBD1. CDR1 LNHNV and CDR2 YYDKDF come from the germline V gene (reference sequence). V gave up 5 bases and J gave up 0 bases; unmatched junction bases: 10. This CDR3 has 18 amino acids. DNA for the CDR3: TGTGCCACCAGCGGCCTCACAGGGGGCTCCGCAACTAATGAAAAACTGTTTTTT. Its protein is CATSGLTGGSATNEKLFF.